The 8 T cell receptor beta chains below were found in one sample sequenced in a study of T cell changes during pregnancy in multiple sclerosis. Clones were sequenced by immunoSEQ multiplex PCR, and TCRdb holds only the in-frame ones, with some missing. Among 35,000 or so clones listed, approximately 89% were seen once. Sequenced here: CD8+ T cells from peripheral blood mononuclear cells, sampled in the third trimester of pregnancy. These receptors originate from a female donor with multiple sclerosis, enrolled in a pregnancy study.

The V gene is TRBV4-1, the J gene TRBJ1-1, with D possibly TRBD1 on 6 matching bases. This CDR3 has 17 amino acids. Germline V gene sequence: CDR1 MGHRA, CDR2 YSYEKL. Between the trimmed V and J ends, which lost 0 bases and 0 bases, there was a span of 14 bases. Here the CDR3 reads CASSQDASGGLNTEAFF. CDR3 nucleotides: TGCGCCAGCAGCCAAGATGCGAGCGGGGGCTTGAACACTGAAGCTTTCTTT.

This rearrangement joins TRBV18 to TRBJ1-3; no clear D. Trimming left V 3 bases short and J 1 base short, with 10 bases between. The CDR3 runs 15 residues. Germline loops: CDR1 KGHSH, CDR2 LQKENI. CDR3 bases: TGTGCCAGCTCACCGGCGGGTAATTCTGGAAACACCATATATTTT. This sequence encodes CASSPAGNSGNTIYF.

A few counts support this clone. The chain joins TRBV2 to TRBJ1-6; possibly TRBD1 for D (6 bases). The CDR3 consists of 16 residues. Germline assignment: CDR1 SNHLY and CDR2 FYNNEI. The CDR3 region has the DNA TGTGCTAGAGAGGGGGACACAGAGGGAAGGTTATCACCCCTCCACTTT. It encodes CAREGDTEGRLSPLHF.

V is TRBV7-9 and J is TRBJ1-1; TRBD1 agrees at 7 bases. Per germline, CDR1 SEHNR and CDR2 FQNEAQ (reference sequence). The CDR3 is 16 residues long. V was pared by 2 bases and J by 0 bases, with 6 bases of the junction left unmatched. DNA of the CDR3: TGTGCCAGCAGCTTATCGGGGACAGCTCTGAACACTGAAGCTTTCTTT. This sequence encodes CASSLSGTALNTEAFF.

The genes are TRBV7-8 and TRBJ2-3; 9 bases match TRBD2. The CDR3 runs to 20 residues. The junction had 19 bases not matched to a gene; V was cut back by 5 bases and J by 1 base. The V gene's germline CDR1 is SGHVS and CDR2 FQNEAQ. CDR3 residues: CASSPAPAHSTSGGTDTQYF. As DNA, the CDR3 is TGTGCCAGCAGCCCAGCCCCGGCCCACTCGACTAGCGGTGGCACAGATACGCAGTATTTT.

The V call is TRBV29-1, the J call TRBJ2-1; the match to TRBD2 covers 12 bases. The germline gives CDR1 SQVTM, CDR2 ANQGSEA. The junction had 1 base not matched to a gene; V was cut back by 0 bases and J by 7 bases. The CDR3 extends over 14 amino acids. The CDR3 DNA reads TGCAGCGTTGAAGAGACTAGCGGGGGTAATGAGCAGTTCTTC. Translated: CSVEETSGGNEQFF.

The rearrangement uses TRBV11-1 and TRBJ2-2, with TRBD2 matching over 9 bases. Unmatched junction bases numbered 7, after V lost 5 bases and J lost 3 bases. The germline V gene encodes CDR1 SGHAT and CDR2 FQDESV (reference sequence). CDR3 length: 16 amino acids. The CDR3 DNA reads TGTGCCAGCAGCCCCACTAGCGGGTCCTACACCGGGGAGCTGTTTTTT. Its protein is CASSPTSGSYTGELFF.

V and J are TRBV4-3 and TRBJ1-2; no clear D. Germline CDR1 and CDR2: LGHNA and YSLEER. The CDR3 runs 15 residues. Trimming shortened V by 0 bases and J by 7 bases, and 15 bases separated the two germline ends. This CDR3 reads CASSQDSTSEGGYTF. CDR3 nucleotide sequence: TGCGCCAGCAGCCAAGATTCGACATCCGAGGGTGGCTACACCTTC.